This passage covers 31 T cell receptor beta chains from one sample sequenced in a study of T cell clonality in common variable immunodeficiency. Profiling relied on immunoSEQ multiplex PCR, and the TCRdb table lists in-frame clones only, not all of them. The sample presents about 81,000 clones, none singletons. Sequenced: peripheral blood mononuclear cells. The receptors come from a person aged 18 to 75 in good health.

Ten or more counts support this clone. CDR3: CSAVQGSTDTQYF. The CDR3 DNA, read in part, is TGCAGTGCCGTACAGGGGAGCACAGATACG. The V and J genes are TRBV20-1 and TRBJ2-3; 7 nucleotides agree with TRBD1. Read coverage stops 3 residues before the CDR3 terminus; the germline J gene supplies the remainder. The CDR3 loop spans 13 amino acids. With V trimmed by 6 bases and J by 0 bases, 3 bases remained unmatched. The V gene's germline CDR1 is DFQATT and CDR2 SNEGSKA (reference sequence).

This clone showed up many times. With the read ending 3 residues before the CDR3 end, the germline J gene is used to fill in that end. This chain connects TRBV12-3 or TRBV12-4 to TRBJ2-1, with a weak D call TRBD2 (5 bases). The V and J ends lost 4 bases and 2 bases respectively, with 18 bases between them. The CDR3 is made up of 17 amino acids. CDR3 sequence reads: CASSSHSRGRAYNEQFF. The sequenced CDR3 bases are TGTGCCAGCAGTTCCCATTCTCGGGGTAGGGCCTACAATGAG.

The sample holds many counts of this clone. The CDR3 end falls 3 residues outside the read, so it is completed with the germline J gene. This sequence joins TRBV20-1 and TRBJ2-2; 8 bases map to TRBD2. The CDR3 spans 14 residues. Per the germline V gene, CDR1 is DFQATT and CDR2 is SNEGSKA (reference sequence). With 5 bases clipped from V and 6 bases from J, the junction kept 8 bases outside the gene matches. The CDR3 bases that were read are TGCAGTGCTCAGAGCGGGAGACTGGCCGGGGAG. Translating gives CSAQSGRLAGE. The full CDR3 is CSAQSGRLAGELFF.

This clone was picked up many times. Read data end 3 residues before the CDR3 end; the end is taken from the germline J gene. This chain links TRBV6-2 or TRBV6-3 with TRBJ1-5; possibly TRBD1 for D (5 bases). Germline-derived CDR1 and CDR2 are MNHEY and SVGEGT. V dropped 5 bases and J dropped 0 bases, with 8 bases sitting between them. The length of the CDR3 is 14 residues. The CDR3 sequence: CASSGAFSNQPQHF. CDR3 DNA, as far as it was read: TGTGCCAGCAGTGGGGCGTTTAGCAATCAGCCC.

This clone was recorded many times. The DNA ends 3 residues before the CDR3 does, and the rest of the CDR3 is filled in from the germline J gene. The V and J genes are TRBV7-2 and TRBJ1-5, with no clear D. The CDR3 loop spans 13 amino acids. Germline V lookup: CDR1 SGHTA, CDR2 FQGNSA. Trimming took off 5 bases at V and 7 bases at J, with 12 bases between the two ends. Incomplete CDR3 DNA: TGTGCCAGCAGCCCGTCCCAGGTCCAGCCC. Its translation is CASSPSQVQP. The entire CDR3 sequence reads CASSPSQVQPQHF.

This clone was seen many times. The sequenced fragment ends 3 residues before the CDR3 boundary, so the rest is inferred from the germline J gene. J is TRBJ2-1 and V is TRBV6-1; unclear D gene. Germline values: CDR1 MNHNS, CDR2 SASEGT. There are 15 residues in the CDR3. Deletions cut 3 bases from V and 1 base from J, with 10 bases between. The CDR3 reads CASSDFVGSYNEQFF. Incomplete CDR3 DNA: TGTGCCAGCAGTGATTTCGTCGGGTCCTACAATGAG.

This clone was counted ten times or more. Partial CDR3 DNA: TGTGCCAGTCGGTTTACAGGGGCCCGTCAAGAGACC. It is translated as CASRFTGARQET. The full CDR3 is CASRFTGARQETQYF. This sequence joins TRBV19 and TRBJ2-5; TRBD1 matches 7 bases. The sequence runs out 3 residues before the end of the CDR3; the remainder is reconstructed from the germline J gene. This CDR3 region has 15 residues. Germline values: CDR1 LNHDA, CDR2 SQIVND (reference sequence). Unmatched junction bases numbered 11, after V lost 8 bases and J lost 2 bases.

This clone was observed many times. The CDR3 end lies 3 residues beyond the end of the read and is filled in from the germline J gene. The chain recombines TRBV6-1 with TRBJ1-1; 8 bases are a match to TRBD1. V dropped 4 bases and J dropped 1; count of bases not matched to a gene: 2. The germline V gene has CDR1 MNHNS and CDR2 SASEGT. This CDR3 has 14 residues. This CDR3 is CASSGGQANTEAFF. CDR3 bases read: TGTGCCAGCAGTGGGGGACAGGCGAACACTGAA.

About this clone: From the germline J gene comes the end of the CDR3, since the read stops 3 residues before it. The chain joins TRBV7-2 to TRBJ1-5; a weak D match, TRBD1 (6 bases). Germline V gene data show CDR1 as SGHTA and CDR2 as FQGNSA. Trimming shortened V by 5 bases and J by 7 bases, and 12 bases separated the two germline ends. This CDR3 region has 13 residues. The part of the CDR3 DNA that was read is TGTGCCAGCAGCAAACAGGGAGGACAGCCC. It specifies CASSKQGGQP. The whole CDR3 protein is CASSKQGGQPQHF.

There are many counts of this clone. With the read ending 3 residues before the CDR3 end, the germline J gene is used to fill in that end. The rearrangement uses TRBV14 and TRBJ1-1, with D unclear. CDR3 size: 14 residues. V gave up 0 bases and J gave up 3 bases, with 8 bases separating them. Germline V CDR1 and CDR2: SGHDN, FVKESK. CDR3 protein: CASSQENFYTEAFF. Incomplete CDR3 DNA: TGTGCCAGCAGCCAAGAAAACTTCTACACTGAA.

This clone was observed many times. Read coverage stops 3 residues before the CDR3 terminus; the germline J gene supplies the remainder. V and J are TRBV19 and TRBJ2-1; TRBD2 matches 14 bases. Losses at the gene ends were 4 bases for V and 4 bases for J; bases not matched to a gene: 3. In germline, CDR1 is LNHDA, CDR2 SQIVND (reference sequence). This CDR3 contains 16 residues. Here the CDR3 reads CASSRGLAGAYNEQFF. Partial CDR3 DNA: TGTGCCAGTAGTAGGGGACTAGCGGGAGCTTACAATGAG.

In its sample, this clone was seen many times. The read is 3 residues too short to cover the CDR3 end, so that end is filled in from the germline J gene. The chain is built from TRBV7-2 and TRBJ2-7, with no clear D. Germline V gene data show CDR1 as SGHTA and CDR2 as FQGNSA. CDR3 length: 15 amino acids. Trimming took 0 bases from V and 5 from J, leaving 14 bases between them. The CDR3: CASSLAPYGAHEQYF. The sequenced CDR3 bases are TGTGCCAGCAGCTTAGCTCCTTACGGTGCCCACGAG.

This clone was counted ten times or more. The sequence runs out 3 residues before the end of the CDR3; the remainder is reconstructed from the germline J gene. The chain is built from TRBV19 and TRBJ1-5, with TRBD1 as a possible D gene (6 bases). Trimming took 2 bases from V and 5 from J, leaving 16 bases between them. Germline V gene lookup returns CDR1 LNHDA and CDR2 SQIVND (reference sequence). This CDR3 has 16 residues. The CDR3 sequence: CASSIREGVEYQPQHF. The CDR3 DNA, read in part, is TGTGCCAGTAGTATACGTGAGGGGGTGGAGTATCAGCCC. Combining the CDR3 with reference TRBV19 and TRBJ1-5 gives the whole variable domain DGGITQSPKYLFRKEGQNVTLSCEQNLNHDAMYWYRQDPGQGLRLIYYSQIVNDFQKGDIAEGYSVSREKKESFPLTVTSAQKNPTAFYLCASSIREGVEYQPQHFGDGTRLSIL.

This clone was counted at least ten times. The chain's CDR3 is CASSPGSGANNQPQHF. The DNA read from the CDR3 is TGCGCCAGCAGCCCAGGTTCAGGGGCCAACAATCAGCCC. The rearrangement joins TRBV5-1 to TRBJ1-5; tentatively, D is TRBD1 (6 bases). The CDR3 extends 3 residues past the end of the read, so its final part is completed from the germline J gene. This CDR3 has 16 amino acids. V shed 4 bases and J shed 3 bases, with 17 bases lying between them. Germline lookup yields CDR1 SGHRS and CDR2 YFSETQ.

This clone was seen at least ten times. The CDR3 end falls 3 residues outside the read, so it is completed with the germline J gene. The J gene is TRBJ2-7, the V gene TRBV28, with 8 bases that match TRBD1. This CDR3 region has 15 residues. The germline V gene encodes CDR1 MDHEN and CDR2 SYDVKM. The trim removed 5 bases at V and 6 bases at J, leaving 12 bases unmatched. CDR3 amino acids: CASSRLLNTGGEQYF. Incomplete CDR3 DNA: TGTGCCAGCAGTCGACTTCTAAATACAGGGGGCGAG.

This clone was recorded many times. The read falls 3 residues short of the CDR3 end, and the missing part is taken from the germline J gene. The chain links TRBV5-1 to TRBJ2-1, with 7 nucleotides matching TRBD2. CDR1 is SGHRS, CDR2 YFSETQ, per germline. This CDR3 is built from 15 residues. V lost 3 bases, J lost 4 bases, and 7 bases stayed unmatched. The CDR3 sequence is CASSSGLEAYNEQFF. The DNA read from the CDR3 is TGCGCCAGCAGCTCAGGACTAGAAGCTTACAATGAG.

This clone was picked up many times. Read sequence stops 3 residues before the CDR3 end, and the germline J gene provides the missing end. The rearrangement links TRBV19 to TRBJ2-3; unclear D gene. Trimming pared 0 bases from V and 2 bases from J, leaving 12 bases between. Germline V gene sequence: CDR1 LNHDA, CDR2 SQIVND (reference sequence). The CDR3 is 16 residues long. CDR3: CASSIDLGEFTDTQYF. CDR3 DNA, as far as it was read: TGTGCCAGTAGTATAGATCTCGGTGAATTCACAGATACG.

This clone has a count of ten or more. Read coverage stops 3 residues before the CDR3 terminus; the germline J gene supplies the remainder. The V gene is TRBV29-1, the J gene TRBJ2-2; perhaps TRBD2 as D (5 bases). The CDR3 runs 14 residues. Trimming took 4 bases from V and 1 from J, leaving 10 bases between them. Germline V gene data show CDR1 as SQVTM and CDR2 as ANQGSEA. The sequenced part of the CDR3 DNA is TGCAGCGTTGTTCGAGAGGGGAACACCGGGGAG. Protein: CSVVREGNTGE. The entire CDR3 protein is CSVVREGNTGELFF.

This clone showed up many times. The read terminates 3 residues before the CDR3 end, so the remaining end is supplied by the germline J gene. The gene calls are TRBV20-1 and TRBJ1-2, with 8 bases identical to TRBD1. V lost 0 bases and J lost 5; bases outside the gene matches: 8. The CDR3 is 15 amino acids. Germline CDR1 is DFQATT and CDR2 is SNEGSKA (reference sequence). CDR3 DNA, as far as it was read: TGCAGTGCTAGAGATACAGGGGGAGTTAGGTATGGC. It specifies CSARDTGGVRYG. The full-length CDR3 reads as CSARDTGGVRYGYTF.

This clone occurred many times. The read terminates 3 residues before the CDR3 end, so the remaining end is supplied by the germline J gene. The chain employs TRBV19 and TRBJ2-2; 7 positions agree with TRBD1. The CDR3 runs to 16 residues. CDR1 is LNHDA, CDR2 SQIVND, per germline (reference sequence). The V segment lost 4 bases and the J segment 0 bases; nucleotides outside the gene matches: 5. The covered CDR3 bases are TGTGCCAGTAGTAAAAGGGGGACAGCGAACACCGGGGAG. This sequence encodes CASSKRGTANTGE. The entire CDR3 protein is CASSKRGTANTGELFF.

This clone was counted ten times or more. The read falls 3 residues short of the CDR3 end, and the missing part is taken from the germline J gene. The rearrangement joins TRBV5-1 to TRBJ2-1, with a tentative D call TRBD2 (5 bases). V lost 4 bases to trimming and J lost 4 bases, with 24 bases between them. Germline values: CDR1 SGHRS, CDR2 YFSETQ. This CDR3 has 18 residues. The CDR3 here is CASSMAPGGPTSYNEQFF. Partial CDR3 DNA: TGCGCCAGCAGCATGGCGCCTGGCGGGCCCACTTCGTACAATGAG.

Ten or more counts support this clone. The CDR3 bases that were read are TGTGCCAGCAGTTCCGGGACTAAACGTCACGAG. Its protein product is CASSSGTKRHE. Given in full, the CDR3 is CASSSGTKRHEQYF. The chain has TRBV6-2 or TRBV6-3 and TRBJ2-7; 7 nucleotides match TRBD2. The read finishes 3 residues shy of the CDR3 end, and the germline J gene is used to complete it. Germline V gene lookup returns CDR1 MNHEY and CDR2 SVGEGT. This CDR3 spans 14 amino acids. V shed 4 bases and J 5 bases; nucleotides not matched to a gene: 8.

This clone was detected ten times or more. The read finishes 3 residues shy of the CDR3 end, and the germline J gene is used to complete it. The chain carries TRBV5-1 and TRBJ2-3; 7 bases fit TRBD2. Germline V CDR1 and CDR2: SGHRS, YFSETQ. The CDR3 runs 16 residues. V lost 5 bases and J lost 0; bases outside the gene matches: 9. CDR3 sequence reads: CASSVGGSISTDTQYF. Partial CDR3 DNA: TGCGCCAGCAGTGTGGGCGGGAGCATAAGCACAGATACG.

This clone was seen at least ten times. The sequence runs out 3 residues before the end of the CDR3; the remainder is reconstructed from the germline J gene. The chain joins TRBV5-5 to TRBJ2-5; TRBD2 matches at 8 bases. The CDR3 length is 13 residues. Per the germline V gene, CDR1 is SGHKS and CDR2 is YYEKEE (reference sequence). The V and J ends lost 5 bases and 5 bases, in that order; junction bases with no gene match: 5. The DNA read from the CDR3 is TGTGCCAGCAGTCGGGGGGGCGCGGAGACC. This gives the protein CASSRGGAET. The entire CDR3 sequence reads CASSRGGAETQYF.

This clone has ten or more counts. The observed sequence ends 3 residues before the CDR3 terminus, with the missing tail filled in from the germline J gene. V and J are TRBV19 and TRBJ2-1; D is possibly TRBD2 (6 bases). CDR3 length equals 17 residues. Germline values: CDR1 LNHDA, CDR2 SQIVND (reference sequence). Trimming stripped 0 bases from V and 4 bases from J, with 16 bases between. CDR3 sequence reads: CASSIDSIGLTYNEQFF. The sequenced CDR3 bases are TGTGCCAGTAGTATAGATTCGATCGGACTAACTTACAATGAG.

This clone was seen repeatedly, ten times or more. Sequencing ends 3 residues short of the CDR3 end; the germline J gene provides the rest. V gene TRBV19 combines with J gene TRBJ1-4; D unresolved. This CDR3 is built from 13 residues. Trimming left V 7 bases short and J 5 bases short, with 11 bases between. The V gene's germline CDR1 is LNHDA and CDR2 SQIVND (reference sequence). This chain's CDR3 is CASIGSTNEKLFF. Incomplete CDR3 DNA: TGTGCCAGTATTGGTAGCACCAATGAAAAA.

This clone appeared many times. The DNA ends 3 residues before the CDR3 does, and the rest of the CDR3 is filled in from the germline J gene. This chain uses TRBV7-9 with TRBJ2-7; TRBD2 might be the D (5 bases). CDR1 is SEHNR and CDR2 is FQNEAQ in the germline V gene (reference sequence). CDR3 length: 15 residues. V was shortened by 5 bases and J by 3 bases, with 17 bases between the two germline ends. CDR3 bases read: TGTGCCAGCAGCCCAACGGTATCGGGGATCTACGAG. It specifies CASSPTVSGIYE. The CDR3 in its entirety is CASSPTVSGIYEQYF.

As to this clone: The read halts 3 residues ahead of the CDR3 end, with the missing end drawn from the germline J gene. The chain combines TRBV6-4 with TRBJ2-2, with 7 bases identical to TRBD1. The CDR3 has 15 residues. From germline, CDR1 is MRHNA and CDR2 SNTAGT. Germline trimming cut 4 bases from V and 5 bases from J; bases unmatched to any gene: 7. CDR3 residues: CASSVEVTGTGELFF. Partial CDR3 DNA: TGTGCCAGCAGTGTGGAGGTGACAGGGACCGGGGAG.

This clone was seen many times. The CDR3 end lies 3 residues beyond the end of the read and is filled in from the germline J gene. The rearrangement uses TRBV20-1 and TRBJ2-7, with TRBD1 as a possible D gene (5 bases). Trimming took off 2 bases at V and 6 bases at J, with 14 bases between the two ends. The CDR3 runs to 13 residues. Looked up from germline, CDR1 is DFQATT and CDR2 is SNEGSKA (reference sequence). The DNA read from the CDR3 is TGCAGTGCTAGATGGCCAGGGAAGAGCGAG. Its translation is CSARWPGKSE. The entire CDR3 protein is CSARWPGKSEQYF.

At least ten counts were recorded for this clone. The sequence runs out 3 residues before the end of the CDR3; the remainder is reconstructed from the germline J gene. The gene calls are TRBV2 and TRBJ2-1, with 8 nucleotides matching TRBD1. CDR1 and CDR2 (germline): SNHLY, FYNNEI. This CDR3 is 13 amino acids long. V was clipped by 9 bases and J by 1 base; unmatched bases: 2. The CDR3 is CASRDRSYNEQFF. The sequenced part of the CDR3 DNA is TGTGCCAGTCGGGACAGGTCCTACAATGAG.

The table lists this clone with many counts. CDR3: CASSFFAGDPYEQYF. The DNA read from the CDR3 is TGTGCCAGCAGCTTTTTCGCAGGGGATCCGTACGAG. J is TRBJ2-7 and V is TRBV5-8, with D tentatively TRBD1 (6 bases). From the germline J gene comes the end of the CDR3, since the read stops 3 residues before it. V lost 2 bases, J lost 4 bases, and 16 bases lay in between. This CDR3 has 15 amino acids. Germline lookup yields CDR1 SGHTS and CDR2 YDEGEE.